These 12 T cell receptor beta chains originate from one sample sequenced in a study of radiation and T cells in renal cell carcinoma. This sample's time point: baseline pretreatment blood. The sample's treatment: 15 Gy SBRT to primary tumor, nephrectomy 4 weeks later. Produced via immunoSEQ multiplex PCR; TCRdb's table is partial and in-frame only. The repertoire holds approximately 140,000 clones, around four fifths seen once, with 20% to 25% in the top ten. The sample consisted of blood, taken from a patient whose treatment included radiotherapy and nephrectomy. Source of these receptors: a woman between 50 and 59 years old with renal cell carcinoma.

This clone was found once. CDR3 nucleotide sequence: TGCAGCGTTCAGCGGGGCGCGAACACCGGGGAGCTGTTTTTT. It yields the protein CSVQRGANTGELFF. This chain joins TRBV29-1 and TRBJ2-2; 7 bases fit TRBD2. Germline lookup yields CDR1 SQVTM and CDR2 ANQGSEA. The V gene end was trimmed by 5 bases and the J gene end by 0 bases; junction bases not matched to a gene: 3. This CDR3 comprises 14 residues.

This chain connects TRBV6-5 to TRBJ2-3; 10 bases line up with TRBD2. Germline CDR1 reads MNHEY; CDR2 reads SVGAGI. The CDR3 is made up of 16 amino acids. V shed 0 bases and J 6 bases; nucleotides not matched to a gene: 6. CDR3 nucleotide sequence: TGTGCCAGCAGTTACTCGTCCAGCGGGGGGGGTGATACGCAGTATTTT. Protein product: CASSYSSSGGGDTQYF.

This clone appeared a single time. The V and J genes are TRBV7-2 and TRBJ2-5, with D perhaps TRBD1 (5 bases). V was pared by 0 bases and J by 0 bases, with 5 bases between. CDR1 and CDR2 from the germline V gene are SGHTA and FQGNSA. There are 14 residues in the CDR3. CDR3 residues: CASSLARDQETQYF. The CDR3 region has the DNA TGTGCCAGCAGCTTAGCCAGGGACCAAGAGACCCAGTACTTC.

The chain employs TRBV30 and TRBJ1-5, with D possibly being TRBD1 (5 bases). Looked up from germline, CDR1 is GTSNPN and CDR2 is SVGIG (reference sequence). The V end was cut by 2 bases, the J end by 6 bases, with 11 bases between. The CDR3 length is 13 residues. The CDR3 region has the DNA TGTGCCTGGAGTCTCCGGGGGGGTCAGCCCCAGCATTTT. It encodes CAWSLRGGQPQHF. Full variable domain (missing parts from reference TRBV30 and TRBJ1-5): SQTIHQWPATLVQPVGSPLSLECTVEGTSNPNLYWYRQAAGRGLQLLFYSVGIGQISSEVPQNLSASRPQDRQFILSSKKLLLSDSGFYLCAWSLRGGQPQHFGDGTRLSIL.

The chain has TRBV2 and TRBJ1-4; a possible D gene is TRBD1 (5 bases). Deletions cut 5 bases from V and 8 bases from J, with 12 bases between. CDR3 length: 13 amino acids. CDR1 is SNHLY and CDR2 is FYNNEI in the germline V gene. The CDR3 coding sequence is TGTGCCAGCAGTCAGGGCCACGGGGAAAAACTGTTTTTT. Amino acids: CASSQGHGEKLFF.

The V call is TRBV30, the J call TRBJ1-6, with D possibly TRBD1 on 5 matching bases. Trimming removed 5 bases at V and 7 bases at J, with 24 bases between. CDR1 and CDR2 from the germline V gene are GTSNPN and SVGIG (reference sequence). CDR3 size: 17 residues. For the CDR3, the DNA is TGTGCCTGGGCCGGGGGGACGGTGATATTTCGGAATTCACCCCTCCACTTT. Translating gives CAWAGGTVIFRNSPLHF.

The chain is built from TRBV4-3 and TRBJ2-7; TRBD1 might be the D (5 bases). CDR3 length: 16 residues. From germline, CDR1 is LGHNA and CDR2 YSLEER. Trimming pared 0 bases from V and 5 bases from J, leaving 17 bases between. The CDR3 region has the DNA TGCGCCAGCAGCCAAGATCATCGAAGGGGAACAAACGAGCAGTACTTC. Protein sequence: CASSQDHRRGTNEQYF.

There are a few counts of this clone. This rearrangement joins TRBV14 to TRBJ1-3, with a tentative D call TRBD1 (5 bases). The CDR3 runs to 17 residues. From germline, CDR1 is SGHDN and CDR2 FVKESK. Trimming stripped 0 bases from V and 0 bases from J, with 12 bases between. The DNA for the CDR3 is TGTGCCAGCAGCCAAGATTTGGGAGGGACCTCTGGAAACACCATATATTTT. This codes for CASSQDLGGTSGNTIYF.

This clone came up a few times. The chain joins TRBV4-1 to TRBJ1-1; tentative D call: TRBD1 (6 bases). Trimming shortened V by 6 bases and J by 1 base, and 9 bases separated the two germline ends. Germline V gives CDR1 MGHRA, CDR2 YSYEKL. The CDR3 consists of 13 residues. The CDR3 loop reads CASRPTGNTEAFF. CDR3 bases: TGCGCCAGCAGACCGACAGGGAACACTGAAGCTTTCTTT.

Here the CDR3 reads CASSPRDSTYEQYF. The CDR3 DNA follows: TGTGCCAGCAGCCCCCGGGACAGTACCTACGAGCAGTACTTC. The chain joins TRBV9 to TRBJ2-7; 7 bases align to TRBD1. V was clipped by 4 bases and J by 2 bases; unmatched bases: 6. This CDR3 has 14 residues. Germline lookup yields CDR1 SGDLS and CDR2 YYNGEE.

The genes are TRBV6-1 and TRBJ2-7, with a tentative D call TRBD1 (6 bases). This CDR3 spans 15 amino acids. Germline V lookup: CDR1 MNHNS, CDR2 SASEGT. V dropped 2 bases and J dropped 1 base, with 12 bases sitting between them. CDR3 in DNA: TGTGCCAGCAGTGAAACTCAGGGGTGGTCCTACGAGCAGTACTTC. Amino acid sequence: CASSETQGWSYEQYF.

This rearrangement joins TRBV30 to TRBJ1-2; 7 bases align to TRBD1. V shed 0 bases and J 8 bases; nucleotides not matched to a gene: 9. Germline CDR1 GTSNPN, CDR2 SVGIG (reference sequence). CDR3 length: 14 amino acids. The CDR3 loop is CAWSVTGARSGYTF. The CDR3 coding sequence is TGTGCCTGGAGTGTAACAGGGGCAAGGAGCGGCTACACCTTC.